Each of the 13 T cell receptor beta chains below was sequenced from the same sample in a study of blood T cells in healthy people across ages. A sample-barcoded 5' primer and a J-beta primer mix were used in a second PCR of about 7 to 12 cycles. TCRdb re-called the 5' RACE reads through MiXCR, storing one row per CDR3 protein. Of nearly 800,000 distinct CDR3 sequences listed, about 25% were seen once; the top ten hold approximately 3.7%. These records were also assigned to another study, of T cells of mothers and their children.

The sample was blood. These receptors were taken from a boy between 10 and 17 years old in good health.

V gene TRBV12-3 or TRBV12-4 combines with J gene TRBJ1-6, with 8 bases identical to TRBD1. The CDR3 consists of 16 residues. The ends lost 4 bases at V and 8 bases at J; junction bases unmatched: 10. The CDR3 reads CASSSHGAGGDSPLHF. The CDR3 coding sequence is TGTGCCAGCAGTTCCCATGGGGCAGGGGGCGATTCACCCCTCCACTTT.

The chain has TRBV6-6 and TRBJ2-7; the D gene could be TRBD1 or TRBD2 (5 bases each). Germline V gene data show CDR1 as MNHNY and CDR2 as SVGAGI (reference sequence). Trimming cost V 2 bases and J 4 bases, with 12 bases left between them. The CDR3 contains 14 residues. The CDR3 reads CASSYGAGGYEQYF. The CDR3 DNA sequence: TGTGCCAGCAGTTACGGGGCTGGGGGTTACGAGCAGTACTTC.

The chain is built from TRBV12-3 or TRBV12-4 and TRBJ2-7; D is uncertain. V lost 5 bases to trimming and J lost 2 bases, with 13 bases between them. The CDR3 has 14 residues. The CDR3 DNA is TGTGCCAGCAGTGGGATTCTAGGGCCCTACGAGCAGTACTTC. Translated: CASSGILGPYEQYF.

The chain links TRBV29-1 to TRBJ2-5; D gene uncertain. With 5 bases removed from V and 5 bases from J, the gap between germline ends came to 18 bases. This CDR3 comprises 14 residues. Germline lookup yields CDR1 SQVTM and CDR2 ANQGSEA. CDR3 in amino acids: CSVQPTYGRETQYF. The CDR3 region has the DNA TGCAGCGTTCAGCCGACATACGGACGGGAGACCCAGTACTTC. Together with reference TRBV29-1 and TRBJ2-5, the CDR3 gives the full variable domain: SAVISQKPSRDICQRGTSLTIQCQVDSQVTMMFWYRQQPGQSLTLIATANQGSEATYESGFVIDKFPISRPNLTFSTLTVSNMSPEDSSIYLCSVQPTYGRETQYFGPGTRLLVL.

The chain links TRBV6-2 or TRBV6-3 to TRBJ2-1, with 13 bases aligning to TRBD2. Germline lookup yields CDR1 MNHEY and CDR2 SVGEGT. The CDR3 is 22 residues long. The J segment lost 4 bases and the V segment lost 6 bases, leaving 24 bases of the junction unmatched. This CDR3 reads CASRPPGGDGLAGAPRYNEQFF. CDR3 DNA: TGTGCCAGCAGACCCCCGGGGGGAGATGGACTAGCGGGAGCTCCCAGGTACAATGAGCAGTTCTTC.

This clonotype was detected only a few times. V and J are TRBV4-3 and TRBJ2-1, with TRBD2 identical over 8 bases. Looked up from germline, CDR1 is LGHNA and CDR2 is YSLEER. V trimming: 4 bases; J trimming: 10 bases; junction bases outside the gene matches: 12. CDR3 length: 15 residues. The CDR3 spells CASSLQRGPEQEQFF. CDR3 DNA sequence: TGCGCCAGCAGCCTCCAGCGGGGGCCCGAGCAAGAGCAGTTCTTC.

This clonotype was detected a few times. The V call is TRBV12-3 or TRBV12-4, the J call TRBJ2-7, with D possibly TRBD1 on 7 matching bases. Deletions cut 6 bases from V and 3 bases from J, with 18 bases between. This CDR3 region has 15 residues. The chain's CDR3 is CASRPPGGTVYEQYF. Here the CDR3 DNA reads TGTGCCAGCAGACCCCCCGGCGGGACAGTCTACGAGCAGTACTTC.

This sequence joins TRBV28 and TRBJ1-5; no clear D. Per germline, CDR1 MDHEN and CDR2 SYDVKM. Trimming pared 3 bases from V and 6 bases from J, leaving 12 bases between. The CDR3 runs to 14 residues. CDR3 protein: CASSFTRLGQPQHF. CDR3 in DNA: TGTGCCAGCAGTTTCACAAGGCTCGGTCAGCCCCAGCATTTT.

The V gene is TRBV4-3, the J gene TRBJ2-5; D not certain. V was clipped by 0 bases and J by 1 base, with 9 bases between them. This CDR3 contains 15 residues. The germline CDR1 and CDR2 sequences are LGHNA and YSLEER. The CDR3 protein is CASSQEDGSQETQYF. The CDR3 DNA sequence: TGCGCCAGCAGCCAAGAAGATGGCAGCCAAGAGACCCAGTACTTC.

This clonotype was observed many times. The gene calls are TRBV11-2 and TRBJ2-7; D remains ambiguous. This CDR3 has 13 residues. V lost 1 base and J 6 bases, leaving 10 bases between the germline ends. CDR1 SGHAT and CDR2 FQNNGV come from the germline V gene. The CDR3 here is CASSLVVGFEQYF. For the CDR3, the DNA is TGTGCCAGCAGCTTAGTCGTAGGGTTCGAGCAGTACTTC.

This clonotype was observed a few times. One junction end disagrees with the germline gene, perhaps due to a read error. The chain carries TRBV10-3 and TRBJ1-5; D is unclear. This CDR3 is 14 amino acids long. The germline CDR1 and CDR2 sequences are ENHRY and SYGVKD. CDR3 loop: CAISESSGNGPQHF. CDR3 bases: TGCGCCATCAGTGAGTCGTCGGGGAATGGGCCCCAGCATTTT.

CDR3 sequence reads: CSARKITGTPGELFF. The CDR3 nucleotides are TGCAGTGCTCGGAAAATTACAGGGACCCCCGGGGAGCTGTTTTTT. The chain carries TRBV20-1 and TRBJ2-2; perhaps TRBD1 as D (6 bases). Germline CDR1 and CDR2: DFQATT and SNEGSKA (reference sequence). This CDR3 has 15 amino acids. Trimming removed 5 bases at V and 6 bases at J, with 19 bases between.

The genes are TRBV9 and TRBJ2-1; no clear D gene. CDR1 SGDLS and CDR2 YYNGEE come from the germline V gene. This CDR3 contains 15 residues. Trimming cost V 0 bases and J 0 bases, with 7 bases left between them. The CDR3 spells CASSVGANSYNEQFF. The CDR3 nucleotides read TGTGCCAGCAGCGTAGGGGCGAACTCCTACAATGAGCAGTTCTTC.